The entry below describes one T cell receptor beta chain. Its antigen is still unknown. Compared with germline, one end of the junction differs, possibly owing to a read error. Germline CDR1 is SEHNR and CDR2 is FQNEAQ (reference sequence). The CDR3 runs to 16 residues. The source of the sample is a study of cytomegalovirus exposure and HLA in healthy donors. Regarding the study as a whole: Later analysis associated a missense DCLRE1C variant with TCR beta V- and J-gene trimming.

PCR used 60 Vbeta primers and 13 Jbeta primers. Profiled with immunoSEQ multiplex PCR; TCRdb holds only in-frame clones, not every one. The top ten hold approximately 5.3% of the sample, which has approximately 240,000 clones, over 80% seen once. The V gene is TRBV7-9, the J gene TRBJ1-6, with 7 bases matching TRBD1. This clonotype was obtained from a woman aged 40 to 50 in good health and CMV-seropositive. Sequencing was performed on PBMCs. The CDR3 spells CSSSPETGSYNSPLHF. The CDR3 nucleotides are TGTTCCAGCAGCCCCGAGACAGGGTCTTATAATTCACCCCTCCACTTT.